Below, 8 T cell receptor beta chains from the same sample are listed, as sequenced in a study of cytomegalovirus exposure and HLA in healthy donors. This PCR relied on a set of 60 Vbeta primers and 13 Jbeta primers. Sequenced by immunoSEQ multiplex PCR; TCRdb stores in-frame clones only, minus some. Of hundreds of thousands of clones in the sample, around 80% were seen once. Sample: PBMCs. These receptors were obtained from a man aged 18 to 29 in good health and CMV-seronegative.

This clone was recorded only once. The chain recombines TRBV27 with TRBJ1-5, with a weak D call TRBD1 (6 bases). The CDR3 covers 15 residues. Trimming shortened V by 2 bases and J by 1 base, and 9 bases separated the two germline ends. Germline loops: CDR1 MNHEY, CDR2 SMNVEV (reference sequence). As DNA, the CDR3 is TGTGCCAGCAGTTTACAGGGGCTCAGCAATCAGCCCCAGCATTTT. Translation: CASSLQGLSNQPQHF.

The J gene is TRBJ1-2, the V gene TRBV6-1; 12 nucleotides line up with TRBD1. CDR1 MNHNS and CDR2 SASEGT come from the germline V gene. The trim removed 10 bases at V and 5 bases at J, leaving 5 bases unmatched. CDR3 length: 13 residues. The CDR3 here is CATRDRGRYGYTF. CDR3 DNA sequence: TGTGCCACCCGGGACAGGGGGCGGTATGGCTACACCTTC.

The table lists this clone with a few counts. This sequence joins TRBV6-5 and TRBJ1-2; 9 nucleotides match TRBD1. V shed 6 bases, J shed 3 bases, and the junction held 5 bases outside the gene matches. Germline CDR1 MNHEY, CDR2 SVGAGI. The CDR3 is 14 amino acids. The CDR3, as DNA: TGTGCCAGCAGCACAGGGGGCGCCGACTATGGCTACACCTTC. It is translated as CASSTGGADYGYTF.

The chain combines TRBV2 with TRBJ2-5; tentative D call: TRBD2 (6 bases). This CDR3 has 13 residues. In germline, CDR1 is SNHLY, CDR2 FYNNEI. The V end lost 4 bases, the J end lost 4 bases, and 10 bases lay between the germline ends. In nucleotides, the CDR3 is TGTGCCAGCAGTGCACGGGGGATAGAGACCCAGTACTTC. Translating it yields CASSARGIETQYF.

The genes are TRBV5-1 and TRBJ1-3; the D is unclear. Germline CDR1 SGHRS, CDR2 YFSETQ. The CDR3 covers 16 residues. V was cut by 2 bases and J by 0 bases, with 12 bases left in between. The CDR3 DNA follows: TGCGCCAGCAGCTTCGGGGTAAAGAGCTCTGGAAACACCATATATTTT. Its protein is CASSFGVKSSGNTIYF.

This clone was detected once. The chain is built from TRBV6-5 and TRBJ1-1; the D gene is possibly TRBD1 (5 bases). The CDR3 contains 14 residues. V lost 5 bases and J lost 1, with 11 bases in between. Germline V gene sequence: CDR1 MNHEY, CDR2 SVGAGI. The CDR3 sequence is CASSTPGGNTEAFF. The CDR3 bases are TGTGCCAGCAGTACCCCGGGGGGGAACACTGAAGCTTTCTTT.

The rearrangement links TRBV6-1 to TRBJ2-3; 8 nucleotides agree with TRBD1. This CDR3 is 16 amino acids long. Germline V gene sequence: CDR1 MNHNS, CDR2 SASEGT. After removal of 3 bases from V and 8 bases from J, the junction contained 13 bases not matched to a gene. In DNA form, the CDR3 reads TGTGCCAGCAGTGAGACAGGGGTGCCTGGCCGGGGTACGCAGTATTTT. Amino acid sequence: CASSETGVPGRGTQYF.

The CDR3 loop is CASRGQFSSYEQYF. CDR3 nucleotide sequence: TGTGCCAGCAGAGGACAGTTTAGCTCCTACGAGCAGTACTTC. The chain has TRBV11-2 and TRBJ2-7, with D possibly matching TRBD1 (6 bases). Germline CDR1 SGHAT, CDR2 FQNNGV. CDR3 size: 14 residues. Trimming removed 6 bases from V and 0 bases from J, with 12 bases in between. The complete variable domain, with remaining parts taken from reference TRBV11-2 and TRBJ2-7, reads EAGVAQSPRYKIIEKRQSVAFWCNPISGHATLYWYQQILGQGPKLLIQFQNNGVVDDSQLPKDRFSAERLKGVDSTLKIQPAKLEDSAVYLCASRGQFSSYEQYFGPGTRLTVT.